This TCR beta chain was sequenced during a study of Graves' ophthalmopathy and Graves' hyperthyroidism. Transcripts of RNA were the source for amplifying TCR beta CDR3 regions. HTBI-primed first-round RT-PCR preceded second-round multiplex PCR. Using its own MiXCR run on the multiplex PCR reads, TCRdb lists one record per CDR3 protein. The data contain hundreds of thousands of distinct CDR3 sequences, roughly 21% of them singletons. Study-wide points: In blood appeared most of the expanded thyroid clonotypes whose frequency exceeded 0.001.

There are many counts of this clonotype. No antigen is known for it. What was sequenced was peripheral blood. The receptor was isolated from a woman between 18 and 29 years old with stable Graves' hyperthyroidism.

The CDR3 spells CASSLVYRQYQETQYF. The DNA of the CDR3 is TGTGCCAGCAGCTTAGTGTACAGGCAGTACCAAGAGACCCAGTACTTC. This rearrangement joins TRBV11-2 to TRBJ2-5; D might be TRBD1 (5 bases). Germline V gene sequence: CDR1 SGHAT, CDR2 FQNNGV. CDR3 length equals 16 residues. Trimming took 1 base from V and 0 from J, leaving 12 bases between them.